This T cell receptor (beta chain) was retrieved from a study of Ad26.COV2.S vaccination and SARS-CoV-2 variants. Across the study: Intramuscular Ad26.COV2.S doses were given once or twice, 56 days apart.

Remarks on this clone: Its antigen remains unidentified.

Regarding treatment: 19 received Ad26.COV2.S at low or high dose, single or two shots; a few received placebo; per-sample allocation not given. It was on day 63 after the first vaccine or placebo injection that samples were taken. Between the trimmed V and J ends, which lost 7 bases and 8 bases, there was a span of 14 bases. The CDR3 covers 13 residues. Overall study findings and caveats: Vaccinated and placebo-treated recipients had similar non-spike TCR breadth.

The method was immunoSEQ multiplex PCR; TCRdb's version includes in-frame clones alone and lacks a portion of them. Of about 400,000 clones in the sample, 83% were seen once. The receptor was isolated from a person between 18 and 65 years old who received the Ad26.COV2.S COVID-19 vaccine or a placebo. The source was peripheral blood, collected in a trial of Ad26.COV2.S vaccine versus placebo. J is TRBJ1-4 and V is TRBV12-3 or TRBV12-4; D ambiguous. CDR3 amino acids: CASKSWRAEKLFF. Written as DNA, the CDR3 is TGTGCCAGCAAGAGTTGGAGGGCCGAAAAACTGTTTTTT.